Presented here are 4 T cell receptor beta chains from one specimen sequenced in a study of CD8+ T cells in alopecia areata. The authors extracted RNA and reverse transcribed it into cDNA as the sequencing template. Clones were sequenced by immunoSEQ multiplex PCR, and TCRdb holds only the in-frame ones, with some missing. Seen here are under 150,000 clones, around 82% observed once, and the top ten hold roughly 25%. Described treatment: oral pan-JAK inhibitor, 5-10 mg twice daily. Sequences were derived from CD8+ T cells sorted from blood, sampled at week 4, from a patient treated with tofacitinib. These receptors all stem from a human donor with alopecia areata.

The chain combines TRBV18 with TRBJ1-1, with D maybe TRBD1 (5 bases). Germline V gives CDR1 KGHSH, CDR2 LQKENI. The V gene lost 3 bases and the J gene lost 1 base, with 9 bases spanning the gap. The CDR3 length is 14 residues. The CDR3 coding sequence is TGTGCCAGCTCACCGGACATCGAGAACACTGAAGCTTTCTTT. Protein product: CASSPDIENTEAFF.

V gene TRBV18 combines with J gene TRBJ2-1, with a possible D match to TRBD2 (6 bases). Per the germline V gene, CDR1 is KGHSH and CDR2 is LQKENI. The CDR3 contains 15 residues. Trimming left V 0 bases short and J 9 bases short, with 15 bases between. The DNA for the CDR3 is TGTGCCAGCTCACCACCGAGTGTGGGGCGGGGTGAGCAGTTCTTC. Its translation is CASSPPSVGRGEQFF.

The rearrangement uses TRBV7-6 and TRBJ2-5; the D gene could be TRBD1 or TRBD2 (6 bases each). The V end lost 3 bases, the J end lost 3 bases, and 11 bases lay between the germline ends. The CDR3 has 14 residues. Germline V gene data show CDR1 as SGHVS and CDR2 as FNYEAQ. The CDR3 spells CASSFGGGKETQYF. The CDR3 DNA reads TGTGCCAGCAGCTTCGGAGGGGGTAAAGAGACCCAGTACTTC.

This clone turned up a few times. This chain uses TRBV18 with TRBJ2-5, with TRBD1 as a possible D gene (6 bases). Germline assignment: CDR1 KGHSH and CDR2 LQKENI. This CDR3 has 15 residues. V was trimmed by 4 bases and J by 2 bases, leaving 14 bases between them. CDR3: CASSRKDRIQETQYF. The CDR3 region has the DNA TGTGCCAGCTCACGGAAGGACAGAATACAAGAGACCCAGTACTTC.